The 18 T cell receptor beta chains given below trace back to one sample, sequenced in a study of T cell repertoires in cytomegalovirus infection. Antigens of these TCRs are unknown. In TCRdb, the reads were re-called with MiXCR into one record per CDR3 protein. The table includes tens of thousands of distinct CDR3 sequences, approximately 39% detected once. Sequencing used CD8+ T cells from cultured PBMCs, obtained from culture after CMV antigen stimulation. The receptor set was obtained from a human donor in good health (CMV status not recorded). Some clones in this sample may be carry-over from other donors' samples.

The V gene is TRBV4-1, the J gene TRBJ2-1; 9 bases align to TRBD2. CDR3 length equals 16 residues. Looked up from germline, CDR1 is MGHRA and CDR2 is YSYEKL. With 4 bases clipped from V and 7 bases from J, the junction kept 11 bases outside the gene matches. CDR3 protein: CASSPWWRGGENEQFF. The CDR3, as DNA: TGCGCCAGCAGCCCTTGGTGGCGGGGGGGCGAAAATGAGCAGTTCTTC.

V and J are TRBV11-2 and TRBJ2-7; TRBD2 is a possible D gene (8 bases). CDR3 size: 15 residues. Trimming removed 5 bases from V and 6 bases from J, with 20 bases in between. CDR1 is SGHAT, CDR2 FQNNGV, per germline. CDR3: CASSPSGGGYLEQYF. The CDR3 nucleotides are TGTGCCAGCAGCCCATCGGGAGGGGGCTATCTCGAGCAGTACTTC. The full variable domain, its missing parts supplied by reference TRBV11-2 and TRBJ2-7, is EAGVAQSPRYKIIEKRQSVAFWCNPISGHATLYWYQQILGQGPKLLIQFQNNGVVDDSQLPKDRFSAERLKGVDSTLKIQPAKLEDSAVYLCASSPSGGGYLEQYFGPGTRLTVT.

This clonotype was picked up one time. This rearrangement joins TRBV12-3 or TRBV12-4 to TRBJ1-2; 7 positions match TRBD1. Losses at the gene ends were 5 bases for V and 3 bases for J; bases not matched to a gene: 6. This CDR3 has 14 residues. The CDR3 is CASSPGGADYGYTF. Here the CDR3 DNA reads TGTGCCAGCAGTCCAGGGGGGGCGGACTATGGCTACACCTTC.

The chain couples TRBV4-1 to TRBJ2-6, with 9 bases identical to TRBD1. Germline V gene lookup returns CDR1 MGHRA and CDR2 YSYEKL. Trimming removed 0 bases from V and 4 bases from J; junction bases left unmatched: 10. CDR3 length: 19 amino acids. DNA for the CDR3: TGCGCCAGCAGCCAAGATCGGACAGGGGCCGCCTACGGGGCCAACGTCCTGACTTTC. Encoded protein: CASSQDRTGAAYGANVLTF.

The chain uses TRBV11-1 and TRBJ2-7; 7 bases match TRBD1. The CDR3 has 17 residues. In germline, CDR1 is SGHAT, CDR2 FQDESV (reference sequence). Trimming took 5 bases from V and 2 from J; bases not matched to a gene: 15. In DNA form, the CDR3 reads TGTGCCAGCAGCCCGTACGGGACAGAAGATGCAGCCTACGAGCAGTACTTC. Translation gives CASSPYGTEDAAYEQYF.

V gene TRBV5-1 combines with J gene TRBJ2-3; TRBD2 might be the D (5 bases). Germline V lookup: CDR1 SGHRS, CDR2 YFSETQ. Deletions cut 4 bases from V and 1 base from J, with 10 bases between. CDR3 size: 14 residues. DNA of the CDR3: TGCGCCAGCAGCGCCTATAGCGGCACAGATACGCAGTATTTT. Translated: CASSAYSGTDTQYF. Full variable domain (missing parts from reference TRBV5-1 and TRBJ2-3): KAGVTQTPRYLIKTRGQQVTLSCSPISGHRSVSWYQQTPGQGLQFLFEYFSETQRNKGNFPGRFSGRQFSNSRSEMNVSTLELGDSALYLCASSAYSGTDTQYFGPGTRLTVL.

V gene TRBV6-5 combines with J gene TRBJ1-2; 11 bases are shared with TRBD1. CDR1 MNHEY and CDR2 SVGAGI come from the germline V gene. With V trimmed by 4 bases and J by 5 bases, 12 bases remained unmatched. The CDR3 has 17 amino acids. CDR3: CASSSSSLDRGLYGYTF. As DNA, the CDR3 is TGTGCCAGCAGTTCTTCTTCATTGGACAGGGGGCTTTATGGCTACACCTTC.

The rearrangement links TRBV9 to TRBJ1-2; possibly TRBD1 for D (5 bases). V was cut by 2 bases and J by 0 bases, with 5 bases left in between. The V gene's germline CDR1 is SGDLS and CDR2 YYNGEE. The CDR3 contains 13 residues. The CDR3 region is CASSVGANYGYTF. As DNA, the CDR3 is TGTGCCAGCAGCGTGGGGGCTAACTATGGCTACACCTTC.

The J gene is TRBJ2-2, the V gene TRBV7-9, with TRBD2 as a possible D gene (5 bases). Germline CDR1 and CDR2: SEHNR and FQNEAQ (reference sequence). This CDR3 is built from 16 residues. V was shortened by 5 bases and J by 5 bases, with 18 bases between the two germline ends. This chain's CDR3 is CASSPAGGVRTGELFF. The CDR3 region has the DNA TGTGCCAGCAGCCCGGCGGGTGGCGTGAGGACCGGGGAGCTGTTTTTT.

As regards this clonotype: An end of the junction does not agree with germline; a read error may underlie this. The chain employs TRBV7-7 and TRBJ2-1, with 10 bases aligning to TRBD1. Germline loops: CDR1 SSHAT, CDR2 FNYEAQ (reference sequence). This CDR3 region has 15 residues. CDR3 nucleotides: TGTGCTAGCAGCTCCGGACAGGGGGAACTTGGTGAGCAGTTCTTC. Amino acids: CASSSGQGELGEQFF.

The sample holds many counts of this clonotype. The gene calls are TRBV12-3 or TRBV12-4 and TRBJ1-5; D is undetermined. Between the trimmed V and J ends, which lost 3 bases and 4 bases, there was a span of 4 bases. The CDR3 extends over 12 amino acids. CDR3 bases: TGTGCCAGCAGTTTTGGAAATCAGCCCCAGCATTTT. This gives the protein CASSFGNQPQHF.

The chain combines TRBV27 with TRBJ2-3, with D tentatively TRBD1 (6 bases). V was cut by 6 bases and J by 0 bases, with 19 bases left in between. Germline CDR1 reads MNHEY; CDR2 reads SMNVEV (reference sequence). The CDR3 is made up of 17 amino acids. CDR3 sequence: CASRFLGAGISTDTQYF. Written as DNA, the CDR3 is TGTGCCAGCAGATTCCTGGGGGCCGGTATTAGCACAGATACGCAGTATTTT.

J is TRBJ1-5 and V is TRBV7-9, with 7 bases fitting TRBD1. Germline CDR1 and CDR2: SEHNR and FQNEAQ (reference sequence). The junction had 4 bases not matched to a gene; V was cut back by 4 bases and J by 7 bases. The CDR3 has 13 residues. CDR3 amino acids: CASSSTGRQPQHF. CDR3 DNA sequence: TGTGCCAGCAGCTCGACAGGGAGGCAGCCCCAGCATTTT.

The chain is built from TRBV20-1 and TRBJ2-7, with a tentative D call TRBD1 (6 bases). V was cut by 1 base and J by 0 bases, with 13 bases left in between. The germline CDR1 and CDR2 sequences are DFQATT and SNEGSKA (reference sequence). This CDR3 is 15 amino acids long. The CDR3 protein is CSARVHGQSSYEQYF. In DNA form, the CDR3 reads TGCAGTGCTAGAGTTCATGGACAGTCCTCCTACGAGCAGTACTTC.

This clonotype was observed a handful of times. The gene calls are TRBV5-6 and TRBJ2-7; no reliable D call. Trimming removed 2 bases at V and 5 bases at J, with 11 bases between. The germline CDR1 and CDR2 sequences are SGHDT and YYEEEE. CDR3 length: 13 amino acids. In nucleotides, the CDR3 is TGTGCCAGCAGCTTTGTCGGAATAAACGAGCAGTACTTC. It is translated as CASSFVGINEQYF.

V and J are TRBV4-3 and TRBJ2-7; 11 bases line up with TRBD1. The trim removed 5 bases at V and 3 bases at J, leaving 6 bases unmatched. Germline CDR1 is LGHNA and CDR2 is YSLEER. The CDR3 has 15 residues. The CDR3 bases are TGCGCCAGCAGCGGATGGACAGGGGGCGACTACGAGCAGTACTTC. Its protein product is CASSGWTGGDYEQYF.

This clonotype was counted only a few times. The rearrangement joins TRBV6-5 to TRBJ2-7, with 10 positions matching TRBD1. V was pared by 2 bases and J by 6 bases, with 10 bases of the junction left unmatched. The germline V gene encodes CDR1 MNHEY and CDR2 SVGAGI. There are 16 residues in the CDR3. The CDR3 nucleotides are TGTGCCAGCAGTTACATCGCAGAGGGACAGGGGCTCGAGCAGTACTTC. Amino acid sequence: CASSYIAEGQGLEQYF.

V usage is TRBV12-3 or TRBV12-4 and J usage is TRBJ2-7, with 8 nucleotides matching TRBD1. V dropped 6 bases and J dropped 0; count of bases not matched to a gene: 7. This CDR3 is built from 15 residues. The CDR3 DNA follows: TGTGCCAGCAGCCCGACAGGGGTCGGCTCCTACGAGCAGTACTTC. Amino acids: CASSPTGVGSYEQYF.